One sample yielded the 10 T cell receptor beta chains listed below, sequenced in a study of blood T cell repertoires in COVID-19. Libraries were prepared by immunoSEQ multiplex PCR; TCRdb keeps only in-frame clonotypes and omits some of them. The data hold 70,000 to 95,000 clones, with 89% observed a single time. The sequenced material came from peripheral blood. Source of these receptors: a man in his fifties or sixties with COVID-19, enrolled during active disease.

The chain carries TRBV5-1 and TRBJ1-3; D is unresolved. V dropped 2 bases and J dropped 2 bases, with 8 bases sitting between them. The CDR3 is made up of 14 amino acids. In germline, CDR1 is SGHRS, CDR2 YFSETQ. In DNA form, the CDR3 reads TGCGCCAGCAGCTTTCAAGGAGCTGGAAACACCATATATTTT. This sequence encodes CASSFQGAGNTIYF.

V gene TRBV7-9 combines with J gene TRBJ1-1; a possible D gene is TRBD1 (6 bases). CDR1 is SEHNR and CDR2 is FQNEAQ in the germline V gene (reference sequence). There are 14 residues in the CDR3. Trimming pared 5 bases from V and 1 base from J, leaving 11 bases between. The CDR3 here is CASSVTGTNTEAFF. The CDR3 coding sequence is TGTGCCAGCAGCGTGACAGGCACGAACACTGAAGCTTTCTTT.

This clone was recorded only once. The CDR3 DNA is TGTGCCAGCAGCCTTACGAGCATAGAGACCCAGTACTTC. Amino acid sequence: CASSLTSIETQYF. This chain links TRBV5-6 with TRBJ2-5; unclear D gene. Germline-derived CDR1 and CDR2 are SGHDT and YYEEEE. The V end was cut by 4 bases, the J end by 4 bases, with 11 bases between. CDR3 length: 13 amino acids.

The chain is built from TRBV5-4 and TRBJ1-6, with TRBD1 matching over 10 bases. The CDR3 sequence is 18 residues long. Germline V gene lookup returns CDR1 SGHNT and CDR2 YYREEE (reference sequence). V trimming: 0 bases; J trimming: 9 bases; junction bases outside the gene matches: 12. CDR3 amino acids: CASSLGTGGWSYPSPLHF. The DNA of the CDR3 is TGTGCCAGCAGCTTGGGGACAGGGGGTTGGTCCTACCCTTCACCCCTCCACTTT.

As DNA, the CDR3 is TGCGCCAGCTGCGCCACAGGACCGAACACCGGGGAGCTGTTTTTT. This codes for CASCATGPNTGELFF. The chain is built from TRBV4-1 and TRBJ2-2, with D perhaps matching TRBD1 (5 bases). CDR3 size: 15 residues. The ends were cut back, 8 bases at V and 0 bases at J, with 13 bases in the middle. Germline assignment: CDR1 MGHRA and CDR2 YSYEKL.

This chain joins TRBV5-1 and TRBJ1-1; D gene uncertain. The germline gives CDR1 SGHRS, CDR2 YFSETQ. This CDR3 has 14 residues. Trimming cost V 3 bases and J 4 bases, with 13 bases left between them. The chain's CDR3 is CASSYREAGTEAFF. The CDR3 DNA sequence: TGCGCCAGCAGCTACCGGGAAGCGGGCACTGAAGCTTTCTTT.

The CDR3 reads CASSVTSGVGLNEQFF. CDR3 in DNA: TGTGCCAGCAGCGTGACTAGCGGGGTGGGGCTCAATGAGCAGTTCTTC. The V gene is TRBV9, the J gene TRBJ2-1, with 11 bases that match TRBD2. Germline loops: CDR1 SGDLS, CDR2 YYNGEE. The junction had 7 bases not matched to a gene; V was cut back by 2 bases and J by 6 bases. The CDR3 is 16 amino acids.

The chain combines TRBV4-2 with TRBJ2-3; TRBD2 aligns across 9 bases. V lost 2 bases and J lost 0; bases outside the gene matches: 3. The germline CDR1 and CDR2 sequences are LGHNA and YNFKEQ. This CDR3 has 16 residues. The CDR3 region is CASSQPSGASTDTQYF. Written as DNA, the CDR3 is TGTGCCAGCAGCCAACCTAGCGGGGCAAGCACAGATACGCAGTATTTT.

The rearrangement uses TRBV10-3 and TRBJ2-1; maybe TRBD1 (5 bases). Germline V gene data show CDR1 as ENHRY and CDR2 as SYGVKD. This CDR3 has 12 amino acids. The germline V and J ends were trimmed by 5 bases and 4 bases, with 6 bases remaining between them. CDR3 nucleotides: TGTGCCATCAGTCAGGGTTACAATGAGCAGTTCTTC. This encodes CAISQGYNEQFF.

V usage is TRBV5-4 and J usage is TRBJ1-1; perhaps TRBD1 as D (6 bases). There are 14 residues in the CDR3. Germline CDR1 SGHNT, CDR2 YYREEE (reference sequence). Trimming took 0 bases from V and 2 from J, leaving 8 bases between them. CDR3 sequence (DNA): TGTGCCAGCAGCTTGGAACAGGGAAACACTGAAGCTTTCTTT. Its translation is CASSLEQGNTEAFF.